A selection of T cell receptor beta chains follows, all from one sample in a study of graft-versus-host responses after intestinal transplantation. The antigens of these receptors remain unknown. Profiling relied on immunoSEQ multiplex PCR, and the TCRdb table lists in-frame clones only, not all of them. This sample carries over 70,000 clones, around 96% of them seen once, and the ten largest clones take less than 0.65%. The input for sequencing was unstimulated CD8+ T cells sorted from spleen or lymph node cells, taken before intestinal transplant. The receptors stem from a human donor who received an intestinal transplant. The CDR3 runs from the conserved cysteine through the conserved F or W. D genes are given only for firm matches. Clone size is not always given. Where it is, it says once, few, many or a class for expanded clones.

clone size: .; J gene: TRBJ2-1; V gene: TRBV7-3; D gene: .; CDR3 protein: CASSHGGNNEQFF; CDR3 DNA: TGTGCCAGCAGCCACGGCGGTAACAATGAGCAGTTCTTC
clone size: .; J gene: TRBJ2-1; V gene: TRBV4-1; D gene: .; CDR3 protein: CASSHLVTQYNEQFF; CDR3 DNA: TGCGCCAGCAGCCATCTCGTAACTCAGTACAATGAGCAGTTCTTC
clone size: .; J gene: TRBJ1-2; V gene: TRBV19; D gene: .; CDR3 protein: CASSLIGGDGRGYGYTF; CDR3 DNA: TGTGCCAGTAGTCTGATAGGGGGAGACGGCAGAGGCTATGGCTACACCTTC
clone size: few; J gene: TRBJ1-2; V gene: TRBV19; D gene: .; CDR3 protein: CASSISGTIVLNDYGYTF; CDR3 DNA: TGTGCCAGTAGTATCTCCGGGACGATAGTTCTCAATGACTATGGCTACACCTTC
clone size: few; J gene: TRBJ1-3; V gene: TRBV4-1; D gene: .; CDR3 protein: CASSVEEGGNTIYF; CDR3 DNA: TGCGCCAGCTCAGTCGAGGAAGGTGGAAACACCATATATTTT
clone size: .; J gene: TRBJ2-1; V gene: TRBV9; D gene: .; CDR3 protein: CASSPGDNEQFF; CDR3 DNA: TGTGCCAGCAGCCCCGGAGACAATGAGCAGTTCTTC
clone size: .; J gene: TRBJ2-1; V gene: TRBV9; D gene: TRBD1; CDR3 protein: CASSASPGTGGSYNEQFF; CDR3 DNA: TGTGCCAGCAGCGCGAGTCCCGGGACAGGGGGCTCCTACAATGAGCAGTTCTTC
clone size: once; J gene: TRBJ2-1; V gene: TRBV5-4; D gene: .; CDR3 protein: CASSLSLGRGSGYYNEQFF; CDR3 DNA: TGTGCCAGCAGCTTAAGCCTCGGTCGGGGATCAGGGTACTACAATGAGCAGTTCTTC
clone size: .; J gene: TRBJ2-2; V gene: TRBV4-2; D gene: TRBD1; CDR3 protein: CASSHSDRGTGELFF; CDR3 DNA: TGTGCCAGCAGCCATTCCGACAGGGGGACCGGGGAGCTGTTTTTT
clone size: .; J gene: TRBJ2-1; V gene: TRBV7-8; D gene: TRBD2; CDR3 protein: CASSLAPGGRITYNEQFF; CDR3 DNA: TGTGCCAGCAGCTTAGCCCCGGGCGGGAGAATTACCTACAATGAGCAGTTCTTC
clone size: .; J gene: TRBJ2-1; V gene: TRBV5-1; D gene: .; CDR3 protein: CASSLGGRPSSYNEQFF; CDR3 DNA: TGCGCCAGCAGCTTGGGGGGCAGACCGAGCTCCTACAATGAGCAGTTCTTC
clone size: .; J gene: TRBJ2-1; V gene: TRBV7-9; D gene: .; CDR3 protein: CASSLVQGNGNEQFF; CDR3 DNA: TGTGCCAGCAGCCTAGTCCAGGGAAACGGCAATGAGCAGTTCTTC
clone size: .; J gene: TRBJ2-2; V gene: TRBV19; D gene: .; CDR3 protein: CASSIDRFLHSNTGELFF; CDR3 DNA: TGTGCCAGTAGTATTGACAGATTCCTCCACTCGAACACCGGGGAGCTGTTTTTT
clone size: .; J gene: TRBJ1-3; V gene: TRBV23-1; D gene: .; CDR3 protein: CASSQSEAYAWSTIYF; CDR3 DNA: TGCGCCAGCAGTCAATCTGAGGCATACGCCTGGAGCACCATATATTTT
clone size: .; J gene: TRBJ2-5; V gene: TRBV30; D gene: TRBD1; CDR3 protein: CAWGQGIQETQYF; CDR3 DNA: TGTGCCTGGGGACAGGGGATCCAAGAGACCCAGTACTTC
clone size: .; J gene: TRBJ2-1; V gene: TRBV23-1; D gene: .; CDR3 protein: CASSRDLDRLAGPSSSYNEQFF; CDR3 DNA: TGCGCCAGCAGTCGAGACCTCGACAGGTTAGCGGGCCCCTCCAGCTCCTACAATGAGCAGTTCTTC
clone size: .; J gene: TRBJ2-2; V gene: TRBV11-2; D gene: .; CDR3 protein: CASSLAAGNTGELFF; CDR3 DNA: TGTGCCAGCAGCTTAGCGGCAGGGAACACCGGGGAGCTGTTTTTT
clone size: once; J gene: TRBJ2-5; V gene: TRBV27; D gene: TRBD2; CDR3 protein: CASCGGTSQETQYF; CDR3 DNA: TGTGCCAGCTGTGGCGGGACTAGTCAAGAGACCCAGTACTTC
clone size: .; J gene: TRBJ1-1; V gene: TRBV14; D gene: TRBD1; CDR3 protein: CASSRTGGLTEAFF; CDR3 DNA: TGTGCCAGCAGCCGGACAGGGGGCCTCACTGAAGCTTTCTTT
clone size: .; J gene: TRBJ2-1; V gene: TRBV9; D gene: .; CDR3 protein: CASSLGGDNEQFF; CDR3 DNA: TGTGCCAGCAGCCTAGGGGGGGACAATGAGCAGTTCTTC
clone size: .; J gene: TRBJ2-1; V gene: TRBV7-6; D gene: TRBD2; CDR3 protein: CASSLSSLAGMDNEQFF; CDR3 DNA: TGTGCCAGCAGCTTATCTTCCCTAGCGGGAATGGACAATGAGCAGTTCTTC
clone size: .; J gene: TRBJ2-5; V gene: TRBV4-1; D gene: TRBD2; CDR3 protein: CASSPAGWGLAGVQETQYF; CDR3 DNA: TGCGCCAGCAGCCCGGCAGGATGGGGACTAGCGGGGGTCCAAGAGACCCAGTACTTC
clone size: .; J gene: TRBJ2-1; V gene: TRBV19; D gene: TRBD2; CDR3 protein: CASSSSPGLAGYNEQFF; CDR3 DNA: TGTGCCAGTAGCTCGTCGCCGGGACTAGCGGGTTACAATGAGCAGTTCTTC
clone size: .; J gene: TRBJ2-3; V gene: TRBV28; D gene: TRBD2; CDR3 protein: CASSFGSGTTDTQYF; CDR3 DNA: TGTGCCAGCAGTTTTGGTAGCGGGACCACAGATACGCAGTATTTT
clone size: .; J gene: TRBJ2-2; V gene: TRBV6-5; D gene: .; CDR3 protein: CASSYLGSSGELFF; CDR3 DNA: TGTGCCAGCAGTTACCTTGGTAGTTCCGGGGAGCTGTTTTTT
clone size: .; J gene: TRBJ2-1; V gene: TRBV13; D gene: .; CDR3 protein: CASSLTLDTYGYNEQFF; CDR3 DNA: TGTGCCAGCAGCTTAACCCTAGACACCTACGGCTACAATGAGCAGTTCTTC
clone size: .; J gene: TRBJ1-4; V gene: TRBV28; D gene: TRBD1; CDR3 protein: CASSFRPGQGNEKLFF; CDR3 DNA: TGTGCCAGCAGTTTCCGCCCGGGACAGGGGAATGAAAAACTGTTTTTT
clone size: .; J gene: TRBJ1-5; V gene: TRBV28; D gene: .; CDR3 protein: CASSLWRDTNQPQHF; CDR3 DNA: TGTGCCAGCAGTTTATGGAGGGACACCAATCAGCCCCAGCATTTT
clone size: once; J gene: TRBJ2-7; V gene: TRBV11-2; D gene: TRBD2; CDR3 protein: CASSLDGLAGEFDEQYF; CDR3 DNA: TGTGCCAGCAGCTTAGACGGACTAGCGGGAGAATTTGACGAGCAGTACTTC
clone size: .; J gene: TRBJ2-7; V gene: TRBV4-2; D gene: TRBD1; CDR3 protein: CASSQDQGTGGYEQYF; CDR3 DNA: TGTGCCAGCAGCCAAGATCAAGGGACAGGGGGCTACGAGCAGTACTTC
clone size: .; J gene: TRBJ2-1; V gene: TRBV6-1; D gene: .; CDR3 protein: CASRWGSINEQFF; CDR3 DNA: TGTGCCAGCAGGTGGGGGTCAATCAATGAGCAGTTCTTC
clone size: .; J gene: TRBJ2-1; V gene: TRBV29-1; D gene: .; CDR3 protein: CSVDRGYNEQFF; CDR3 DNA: TGCAGCGTTGACAGGGGTTACAATGAGCAGTTCTTC